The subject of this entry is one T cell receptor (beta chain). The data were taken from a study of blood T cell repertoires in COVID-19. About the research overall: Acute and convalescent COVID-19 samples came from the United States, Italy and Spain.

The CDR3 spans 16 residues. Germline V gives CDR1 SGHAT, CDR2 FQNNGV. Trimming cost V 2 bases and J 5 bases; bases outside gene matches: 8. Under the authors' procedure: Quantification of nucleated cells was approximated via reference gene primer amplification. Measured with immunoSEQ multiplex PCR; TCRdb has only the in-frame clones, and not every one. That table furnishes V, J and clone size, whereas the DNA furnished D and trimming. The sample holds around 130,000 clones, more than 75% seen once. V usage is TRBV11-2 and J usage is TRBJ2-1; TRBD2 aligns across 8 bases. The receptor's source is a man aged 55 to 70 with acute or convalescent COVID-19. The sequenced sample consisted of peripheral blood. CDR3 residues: CASSLTVGTSDNEQFF. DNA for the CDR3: TGTGCCAGCAGCTTAACTGTAGGGACTAGTGACAATGAGCAGTTCTTC.